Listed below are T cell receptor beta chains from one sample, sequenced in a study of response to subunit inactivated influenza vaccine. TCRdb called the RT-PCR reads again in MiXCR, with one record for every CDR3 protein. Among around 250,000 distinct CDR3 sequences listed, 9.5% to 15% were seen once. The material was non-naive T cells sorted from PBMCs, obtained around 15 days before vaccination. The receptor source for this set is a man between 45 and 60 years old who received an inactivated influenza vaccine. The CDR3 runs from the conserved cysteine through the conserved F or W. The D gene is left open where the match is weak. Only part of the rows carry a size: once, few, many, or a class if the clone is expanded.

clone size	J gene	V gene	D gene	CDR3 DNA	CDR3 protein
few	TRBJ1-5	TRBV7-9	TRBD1	TGTGCCAGCAGCCAAACAGGGGGGATCGGTCAGCCCCAGCATTTT	CASSQTGGIGQPQHF
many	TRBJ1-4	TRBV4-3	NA	TGCGCCAGCAGCCAAGAAGGGGGGGCCCGGGAAAAACTGTTTTTT	CASSQEGGAREKLFF
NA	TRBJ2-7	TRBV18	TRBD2	TGTGCCAGCTCACCAATACCTCCTCTAGCGGGAGGCGCGGACGAGCAGTACTTC	CASSPIPPLAGGADEQYF
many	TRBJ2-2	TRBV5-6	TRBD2	TGTGCCAGCAGCTCGGTCCGACTAGCGGGTAACACCGGGGAGCTGTTTTTT	CASSSVRLAGNTGELFF
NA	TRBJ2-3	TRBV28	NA	TGTGCCAGCAGTTTCCCGGTACCGCCAGGAGATACGCAGTATTTT	CASSFPVPPGDTQYF
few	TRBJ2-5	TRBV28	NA	TGTGCCAGTCTTGGTGGGGACCAAGAGACCCAGTACTTC	CASLGGDQETQYF
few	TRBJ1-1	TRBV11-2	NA	TGTGCCAGCAGCTCCCGTCCCCTCGAACAGGGACGGGAAACTGAAGCTTTCTTT	CASSSRPLEQGRETEAFF
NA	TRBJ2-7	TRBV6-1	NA	TGTGCCAGCAGCGGTACCGGGACACCGGCCTACGAGCAGTACTTC	CASSGTGTPAYEQYF
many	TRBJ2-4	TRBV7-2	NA	TGTGCCAGCAGCTTAGAGGGTCGGATTCAGTACTTC	CASSLEGRIQYF
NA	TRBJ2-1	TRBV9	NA	TGTGCCAGCAGCGAATCGACAGGGAGGTATGAGCAGTTCTTC	CASSESTGRYEQFF
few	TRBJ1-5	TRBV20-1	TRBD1	TGCAGTGCTAGGGAGACAGGGGGTCAGCCCCAGCATTTT	CSARETGGQPQHF
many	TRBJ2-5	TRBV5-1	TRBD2	TGCGCCAGCAGCTCCGCTAGCGGGGGCCCAACGGGGACCCAGTACTTC	CASSSASGGPTGTQYF
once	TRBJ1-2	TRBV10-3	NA	TGTGCCATCAGTGAGTCGACTCTAGAATATGGCTACCCCTTC	CAISESTLEYGYPF
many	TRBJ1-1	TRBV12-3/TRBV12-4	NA	TGTGCCAGCAGTCTCTTGCTGGGCACTGAAGCTTTCTTT	CASSLLLGTEAFF
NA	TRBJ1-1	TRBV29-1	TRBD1	TGCACCGTATTCGACAGGGGGAACACTGAAGCTTTCTTT	CTVFDRGNTEAFF
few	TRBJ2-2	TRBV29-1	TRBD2	TGCAGCGTGTCCGGGACTAGCGGGAGAGGGACCGGGGAGCTGTTTTTT	CSVSGTSGRGTGELFF
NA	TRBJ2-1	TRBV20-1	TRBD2	TGCAGTGCTAGTGGACTAGCGGGAGCCCATGAGCAGTTCTTC	CSASGLAGAHEQFF
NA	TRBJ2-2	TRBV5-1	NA	TGCGCCAGCAGGGTCGGAGCGTCCAACACCGGGGAGCTGTTTTTT	CASRVGASNTGELFF
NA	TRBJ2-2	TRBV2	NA	TGTGCCAGCCTCGTTATTAGAGTCGGCGGGGAGCTGTTTTTT	CASLVIRVGGELFF
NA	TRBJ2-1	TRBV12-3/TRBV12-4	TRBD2	TGTGCCAGCAGTTTGCTAGCGGGATATGAGCAGTTCTTC	CASSLLAGYEQFF
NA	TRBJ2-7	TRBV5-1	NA	TGCGCCAGCAGCTTTGGTAGCGTGTACGAGCAGTACTTC	CASSFGSVYEQYF
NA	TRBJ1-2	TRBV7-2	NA	TGTGCCAGCAGCGCCTGGACAGTCAAGTCTAACTATGGCTACACCTTC	CASSAWTVKSNYGYTF
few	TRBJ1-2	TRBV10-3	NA	TGTGCCATCACCGGGCAGGCTGAAAGCTATGGCTACACCTTC	CAITGQAESYGYTF
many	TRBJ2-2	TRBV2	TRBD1	TGTGCCAGCAGAAGGGACAGGGGGGGCACCGGGGAGCTGTTTTTT	CASRRDRGGTGELFF
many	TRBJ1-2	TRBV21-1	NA	TGTGCCAGCCCCGAATCGATGATTCCGTATGGCTACACCTTC	CASPESMIPYGYTF
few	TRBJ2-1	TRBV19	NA	TGTGCCAGTAGTATGTCGCGTGGTGAGCAGTTCTTC	CASSMSRGEQFF
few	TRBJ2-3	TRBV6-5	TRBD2	TGTGCCAGCAGTTCGTCAGCGGGAGATGCGCGTACGCAGTATTTT	CASSSSAGDARTQYF
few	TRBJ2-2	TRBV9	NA	TGTGCCAGCAGCAGGGACGTGGCCGGGGAGCTGTTTTTT	CASSRDVAGELFF
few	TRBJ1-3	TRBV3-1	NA	TGTGCCAGCAGCCAAGACGCGGTGGTCGGCTCTGGAAACACCATATATTTT	CASSQDAVVGSGNTIYF
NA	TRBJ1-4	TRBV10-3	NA	TGTGCCATCAGCGGGGGGGGCGAGTCTGAAAAACTGTTTTTT	CAISGGGESEKLFF
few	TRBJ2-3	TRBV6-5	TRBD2	TGTGCCAGCAGTTCGATCACTAGCGGACTCACAGATACGCAGTATTTT	CASSSITSGLTDTQYF
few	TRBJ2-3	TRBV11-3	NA	TGTGCCAGCAGTATGAGCACAGATACGCAGTATTTT	CASSMSTDTQYF
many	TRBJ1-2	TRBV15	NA	TGTGCCACCAGCAGAGATCAGGGAAACTATGGCTACACCTTC	CATSRDQGNYGYTF
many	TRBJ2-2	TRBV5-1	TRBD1	TGCGCCAGCAGCTTGGAGGGACAGGGTTTCGGGGAGCTGTTTTTT	CASSLEGQGFGELFF
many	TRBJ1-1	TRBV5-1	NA	TGCGCCAGCGGGGAGGAAGACATGAACACTGAAGCTTTCTTT	CASGEEDMNTEAFF
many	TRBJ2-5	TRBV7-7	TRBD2	TGTGCTAGCAGCCCTGACGCGGGGGGACAGACCCAGTACTTC	CASSPDAGGQTQYF
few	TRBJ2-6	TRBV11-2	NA	TGTGCCAGCAGCTTAGGTCTAGCGCTTCTTTCTGGGGCCAACGTCCTGACTTTC	CASSLGLALLSGANVLTF
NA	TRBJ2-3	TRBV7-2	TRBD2	TGTGCCAGCACGGCGGGAGTTTTAGATACGCAGTATTTT	CASTAGVLDTQYF
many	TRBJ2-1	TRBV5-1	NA	TGCGCCAGCAGAAAAGAGGGGTTCCCCTACAATGAGCAGTTCTTC	CASRKEGFPYNEQFF
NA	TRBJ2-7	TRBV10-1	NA	TGCGCCAGCAGTGAGTCGAAGGGAAGGCTTTACGAGCAGTACTTC	CASSESKGRLYEQYF
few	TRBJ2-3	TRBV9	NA	TGTGCCAGCAGCGTAGAGTGGAGTGATACGCAGTATTTT	CASSVEWSDTQYF
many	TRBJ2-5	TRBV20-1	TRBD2	TGCAGTGCTACGGGACTAGCGGGGGGGCCAGGGGAGACCCAGTACTTC	CSATGLAGGPGETQYF
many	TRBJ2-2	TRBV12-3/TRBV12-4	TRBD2	TGTGCCAGCAGTCCGGGACTAGCGGGGGTCACCGGGGAGCTGTTTTTT	CASSPGLAGVTGELFF
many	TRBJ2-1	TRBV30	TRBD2	TGTGCCTGGATGACTAGCGGGGCCTACAATGAGCAGTTCTTC	CAWMTSGAYNEQFF
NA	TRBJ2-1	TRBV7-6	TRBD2	TGTGCCAGCAGCCGAAGGACTAGCGGCAATGAGCAGTTCTTC	CASSRRTSGNEQFF
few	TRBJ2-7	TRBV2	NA	TGTGCCAGCAGTGAAGCGCCTTACTACGAGCAGTACTTC	CASSEAPYYEQYF
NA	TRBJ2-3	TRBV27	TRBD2	TGTGCCAGCAGTTTACGCGGGAGGGCCTTAGATACGCAGTATTTT	CASSLRGRALDTQYF
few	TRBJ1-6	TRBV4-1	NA	TGCGCCAGCAGCCAAGAAGAACGGATGCATTATTCACCCCTCCACTTT	CASSQEERMHYSPLHF
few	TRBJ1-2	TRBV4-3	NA	TGCGCCAGCAGCCAAGATGGCCTTGCTAACTATGGCTACACCTTC	CASSQDGLANYGYTF
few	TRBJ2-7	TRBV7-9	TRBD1	TGTGCCAGCAGCTTAGGGGACAGAGGCGAGCAGTACTTC	CASSLGDRGEQYF
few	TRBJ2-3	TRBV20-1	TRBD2	TGCAGTGCTAGCCCGGGGGGTAGACAGACCACAGATACGCAGTATTTT	CSASPGGRQTTDTQYF
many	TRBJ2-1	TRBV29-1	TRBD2	TGCAGCGTAACAGCGGGACTCGGGCAGTTCTTC	CSVTAGLGQFF
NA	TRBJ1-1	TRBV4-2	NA	TGTGCCAGCAGCCACCCGGATGTCTCTGAAGCTTTCTTT	CASSHPDVSEAFF
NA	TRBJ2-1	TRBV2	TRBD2	TGTGCCAGCAGTGGCGGGGGGAGGCAGTTCTTC	CASSGGGRQFF
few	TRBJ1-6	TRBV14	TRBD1	TGTGCCAGCAGCCAGACCAGGGGGCTCGGTAATTCACCCCTCCACTTT	CASSQTRGLGNSPLHF
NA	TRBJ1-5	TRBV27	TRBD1	TGTGCCAGCAGTTTATCAGTGACAGGGTCGCATCAGCCCCAGCATTTT	CASSLSVTGSHQPQHF
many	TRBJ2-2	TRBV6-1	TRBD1	TGTGCCAGCAGTGGACAGGGGTTCGGGGAGCTGTTTTTT	CASSGQGFGELFF
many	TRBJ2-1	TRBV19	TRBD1	TGTGCCAGTAGTAGGGATCAGGGGGTGTTTGGAAGGACCAAAGTGGGAAAGCAGTTCTTC	CASSRDQGVFGRTKVGKQFF
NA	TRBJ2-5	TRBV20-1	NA	TGCAGTGCTAGAGATCTTCGTGGCCAAGAGACCCAGTACTTC	CSARDLRGQETQYF